Following are 16 T cell receptor beta chains from one sample sequenced in a study of Ad26.COV2.S vaccination and SARS-CoV-2 variants. Here immunoSEQ multiplex PCR was the method, and the copy in TCRdb shows in-frame clones only, minus some. The sample lists roughly 680,000 clones; around 92% were seen once. Treatment denoted: over 15 received Ad26.COV2.S at low or high dose, single or two shots; 5 received placebo; per-sample allocation not given. Day 63 after the first vaccine or placebo injection was the time point for sampling. The source was peripheral blood, collected in a trial of Ad26.COV2.S vaccine versus placebo. Receptor source: a person aged 18-60 years who received the Ad26.COV2.S COVID-19 vaccine or a placebo.

The chain employs TRBV6-1 and TRBJ1-5, with D possibly TRBD1 on 6 matching bases. Germline assignment: CDR1 MNHNS and CDR2 SASEGT. Trimming cost V 7 bases and J 6 bases, with 16 bases left between them. The CDR3 is 14 amino acids. CDR3 nucleotides: TGTGCCAGCACCTTAGGGGGGGCGAGTCAGCCCCAGCATTTT. Encoded protein: CASTLGGASQPQHF.

The chain has TRBV10-1 and TRBJ2-7; D uncertain. Germline CDR1 and CDR2: WNHNN and SYGVQD (reference sequence). V lost 5 bases, J lost 4 bases, and 15 bases lay in between. This CDR3 has 14 residues. CDR3 region: CASSSPTGSYEQYF. In DNA form, the CDR3 reads TGCGCCAGCAGTTCTCCGACGGGCTCTTACGAGCAGTACTTC.

The chain uses TRBV19 and TRBJ1-2, with D possibly TRBD1 on 6 matching bases. With 5 bases removed from V and 1 base from J, the gap between germline ends came to 17 bases. The CDR3 is 16 amino acids. CDR1 LNHDA and CDR2 SQIVND come from the germline V gene (reference sequence). For the CDR3, the DNA is TGTGCCAGTAGTCTTCATAGGGGGAGCGTTAACTATGGCTACACCTTC. It is translated as CASSLHRGSVNYGYTF.

The sample holds one count of this clone. This chain uses TRBV6-6 with TRBJ2-7; 7 nucleotides match TRBD2. The CDR3 runs to 12 residues. Germline assignment: CDR1 MNHNY and CDR2 SVGAGI (reference sequence). The V gene end was trimmed by 5 bases and the J gene end by 6 bases; junction bases not matched to a gene: 4. CDR3 amino acids: CASSASGLEQYF. The CDR3, as DNA: TGTGCCAGCAGTGCTAGCGGTCTCGAGCAGTACTTC.

V is TRBV18 and J is TRBJ2-7, with 10 positions matching TRBD1. From germline, CDR1 is KGHSH and CDR2 LQKENI. V lost 6 bases, J lost 3 bases, and 8 bases stayed unmatched. The CDR3 is made up of 15 amino acids. The CDR3 nucleotides are TGTGCCAGCTCCTACTCCGGGACAGGGGTCTACGAGCAGTACTTC. Translating it yields CASSYSGTGVYEQYF.

The rearrangement uses TRBV2 and TRBJ2-5; possibly TRBD2 for D (6 bases). Trimming removed 3 bases at V and 2 bases at J, with 13 bases between. The germline gives CDR1 SNHLY, CDR2 FYNNEI. The CDR3 sequence is 15 residues long. This CDR3 is CASSDRDSGQETQYF. The CDR3, as DNA: TGTGCCAGCAGTGATCGCGATAGCGGACAAGAGACCCAGTACTTC.

This clone turned up a few times. The chain combines TRBV19 with TRBJ1-5, with 12 bases matching TRBD1. Germline CDR1 is LNHDA and CDR2 is SQIVND (reference sequence). The length of the CDR3 is 17 residues. The V segment lost 1 base and the J segment 6 bases; nucleotides outside the gene matches: 7. In DNA form, the CDR3 reads TGTGCCAGTAGTATAGGGGTCGGGACAGGGGGCGGTCAGCCCCAGCATTTT. It is translated as CASSIGVGTGGGQPQHF.

The chain employs TRBV11-3 and TRBJ2-1; D remains unclear. V was trimmed by 1 base and J by 1 base, leaving 8 bases between them. In germline, CDR1 is SGHNT, CDR2 YENEEA. The CDR3 has 15 residues. CDR3 amino acids: CASSLGGQSYNEQFF. CDR3 nucleotides: TGTGCCAGCAGCTTAGGAGGCCAGTCCTACAATGAGCAGTTCTTC.

The chain combines TRBV10-2 with TRBJ1-1; possibly TRBD1 for D (6 bases). CDR1 is WSHSY and CDR2 is SAAADI in the germline V gene. The V end lost 6 bases, the J end lost 1 base, and 18 bases lay between the germline ends. This CDR3 has 16 residues. The CDR3 nucleotides read TGCGCCAGCAGCCCGGGGGGCTACTTTAAGAACACTGAAGCTTTCTTT. Translated: CASSPGGYFKNTEAFF.

The sample holds one count of this clone. V is TRBV9 and J is TRBJ2-5; no firm D call. The V end lost 0 bases, the J end lost 1 base, and 4 bases lay between the germline ends. The CDR3 is 13 residues long. Per germline, CDR1 SGDLS and CDR2 YYNGEE. The chain's CDR3 is CASSVGTQETQYF. CDR3 DNA: TGTGCCAGCAGCGTAGGGACCCAAGAGACCCAGTACTTC.

This rearrangement joins TRBV5-4 to TRBJ2-7; a possible D gene is TRBD1 (6 bases). Trimming removed 1 base at V and 2 bases at J, with 10 bases between. The germline V gene encodes CDR1 SGHNT and CDR2 YYREEE (reference sequence). CDR3 length: 14 amino acids. The CDR3 DNA sequence: TGTGCCAGCAGCTTGCTACAGGGTCCCTACGAGCAGTACTTC. This sequence encodes CASSLLQGPYEQYF.

The V and J genes are TRBV4-1 and TRBJ2-7; 10 nucleotides align to TRBD2. Germline V gene lookup returns CDR1 MGHRA and CDR2 YSYEKL. This CDR3 is 15 amino acids long. Trimming took 1 base from V and 3 from J; bases not matched to a gene: 3. CDR3 coding DNA: TGCGCCAGCAGCCAAGCCACTAGCGGGGTCTACGAGCAGTACTTC. Amino acid sequence: CASSQATSGVYEQYF.

As concerns this clone: The junction and the germline gene differ at one end; a read error may be behind it. The chain uses TRBV7-7 and TRBJ2-1; no firm D call. The CDR3 has 13 residues. The V gene's germline CDR1 is SSHAT and CDR2 FNYEAQ (reference sequence). CDR3 amino acids: CASSLKESHEQFF. Written as DNA, the CDR3 is TGTGCTAGCAGCTTAAAAGAAAGCCATGAGCAGTTCTTC.

The chain uses TRBV30 and TRBJ2-3; D unresolved. CDR1 and CDR2 from the germline V gene are GTSNPN and SVGIG (reference sequence). V lost 4 bases and J lost 5, with 7 bases in between. The CDR3 covers 11 residues. Here the CDR3 DNA reads TGTGCCTGGATGTTCGGAGATACGCAGTATTTT. Translation gives CAWMFGDTQYF.

The chain couples TRBV30 to TRBJ1-5, with no clear D. The CDR3 sequence is 13 residues long. The germline CDR1 and CDR2 sequences are GTSNPN and SVGIG (reference sequence). With 0 bases removed from V and 7 bases from J, the gap between germline ends came to 10 bases. The CDR3 bases are TGTGCCTGGAGTGTACACCAAGAGCAGCCCCAGCATTTT. Protein: CAWSVHQEQPQHF.

This clone has a count of ten or more. The V and J genes are TRBV7-3 and TRBJ1-3, with 9 bases aligning to TRBD1. Germline loops: CDR1 SGHTA, CDR2 FQGTGA. The CDR3 extends over 19 amino acids. Trimming took 5 bases from V and 4 from J; bases not matched to a gene: 18. The CDR3 DNA reads TGTGCCAGCAGCCCAACGATCCACACACAGGGGGCGGGAGGAAACACCATATATTTT. It yields the protein CASSPTIHTQGAGGNTIYF. The whole variable domain, remainder taken from reference TRBV7-3 and TRBJ1-3, is GAGVSQTPSNKVTEKGKYVELRCDPISGHTALYWYRQSLGQGPEFLIYFQGTGAADDSGLPNDRFFAVRPEGSVSTLKIQRTERGDSAVYLCASSPTIHTQGAGGNTIYFGEGSWLTVV.